This section outlines one T cell receptor (beta chain) sequence together with its context. This clonotype was detected many times. Its recognized antigen is unknown. No per-base quality is available; no much larger clone lies one base away. The CDR3, from cysteine to phenylalanine, totals 14 residues. The retained sequence is limited to the CDR3, 42 bases, with the frame set at the first base. V loses 2 bases of germline sequence and J loses 7 bases, and the interval between the two ends is 17 bases. CDR1 is given as SQVTM and CDR2 as ANQGSEA, both from the germline V gene. The sample comes from a study of neurological immune-mediated disorders (dated by TCRdb to about 2019). In the study overall: Peripheral blood TCR-beta repertoires from patients with HTLV-I-associated myelopathy (HAM/TSP), patients with multiple sclerosis, and healthy controls were compared in the study using UMI-based sequencing. The roughly 100 TCR-beta libraries covered PBMC samples along with longitudinal samples, technical triplicates, and paired sorted CD4+ and CD8+ T-cell subsets. Longitudinal HAM/TSP donors and healthy donors each had 3 time-points at intervals of roughly 3-40 months. The cohort included approximately 70 subjects: around 15 with HAM/TSP, approximately 34 with multiple sclerosis, and some 20 healthy controls.

The study at large found these results: No identical CDR3 amino acid sequences were shared among expanded clones across subjects, suggesting private TCR-beta repertoires in all groups. The highest TCR clonal expansion was observed in HAM/TSP patients, whereas the lowest was observed in MS patients, even when compared with healthy controls.

This specimen's time point label, per the study, means: longitudinal time-point 2. The healthy controls were volunteers from a blood bank in Maryland, USA. For the unsorted PBMC libraries, 2 million PBMCs were stored in RNAlater at -80 degrees C until RNA extraction and were used to generate the libraries. PBMCs were separated from peripheral blood using Ficoll-Hypaque density gradient centrifugation and then cryopreserved in liquid nitrogen. cDNA synthesis used template-switch 5'RACE with a primer carrying a 10-nucleotide random unique molecular identifier tagging each TCR transcript. Every sequencing run yielded over 160 million TCR-beta sequences covering 15-18 subjects. The RNeasy kit was used to extract total RNA. TCR-beta VDJ regions were amplified with primers for the TCR constant region and the 5'RACE anchor, using the KAPA Real-time Library Amplification kit. Sample indexes and Illumina adaptors were added in a first PCR, and a second PCR then increased library yield. After Ampure bead purification, the TCR product of roughly 650 bp was size-selected on a 2% E-gel SizeSelection system. Before pooling, libraries had their quality checked on a Bioanalyzer, their concentration measured with Qubit, and their quantity determined with the Kapa Library Quantification kit. An Illumina HiSeq 2500 was used to sequence the libraries paired-end at 2 x 150 bp. To increase sequence diversity, roughly 23-30% phiX was spiked into each library pool. Regarding the original processing steps: Quality-filtered reads were processed with the UMI-based MiGEC pipeline, and over 90% of raw TCR sequences were removed by the MiGEC pipeline during error correction. IMGT germline references were used for aligning VDJ genes, and each clonotype was defined as a unique CDR3 amino acid sequence together with its V-J genes. VDJtools evaluated clonal expansion, Shannon diversity and CDR3 relatedness (CalcPairwiseDistances, ClusterSamples); CLCbio workbench built phylogenetic trees. Using coefficient-of-variation modelling across technical triplicates, the study counted a clone as expanded if it had at least 8 unique UMIs. The public reads were reanalyzed by TCRdb: fastp trimming at Q25, MiXCR alignment, in-frame beta chains only. Entries are consolidated by CDR3 protein sequence, retaining the most common genes and DNA. The V and J calls come from TCRdb's annotation, not from the publication. In all, the sample holds fewer than 35,000 distinct CDR3 sequences, and approximately 13% of those were seen once. The ten largest clones add up to approximately 2.3% of the sample.

This sequence originates from a woman between 35 and 50 years old in good health. Here the chain combines TRBV29-1 and TRBJ1-2, with TRBD1 perhaps the D gene, on 5 matching bases. Sequencing used PBMCs. The nucleotide sequence is TGCAGCGTTGAAAGGGGCCGGACAAGGAGTGGCTACACCTTC. Translated, it gives CSVERGRTRSGYTF.